Presented here are 26 T cell receptor beta chains from one specimen sequenced in a study of identical twins. MiXCR, run by TCRdb on the 5' RACE reads, gives a single entry per CDR3 protein. The sample lists about 190,000 distinct CDR3 sequences; approximately 15% were seen once. The same data also contributed to another study, on T cells expressing NK-cell markers.

Specimen: CD8+ T cells sorted from blood. These receptors originate from a woman younger than 30 in good health.

Note on this clonotype: This may come from a read error, since a much larger clone is one base off. J is TRBJ2-7 and V is TRBV13; 11 nucleotides agree with TRBD1. CDR3 length: 14 residues. With 6 bases clipped from V and 2 bases from J, the junction kept 3 bases outside the gene matches. Germline lookup yields CDR1 PRHDT and CDR2 FYEKMQ (reference sequence). The DNA of the CDR3 is TGTGCCAGCAGGCCGGGACAGGGGGCCTACGAGCAGTACTTC. As protein: CASRPGQGAYEQYF.

This clonotype was picked up a small number of times. This sequence joins TRBV6-2 or TRBV6-3 and TRBJ1-2, with D uncertain. V was clipped by 5 bases and J by 5 bases, with 15 bases between them. CDR1 is MNHEY, CDR2 SVGEGT, per germline. The CDR3 spans 14 residues. The CDR3 is CASSPRDPGYGYTF. CDR3 DNA: TGTGCCAGCAGTCCCCGGGATCCGGGATATGGCTACACCTTC.

The J gene is TRBJ1-1, the V gene TRBV6-1; no firm D call. V dropped 3 bases and J dropped 5 bases, with 16 bases sitting between them. CDR3 length: 15 residues. In germline, CDR1 is MNHNS, CDR2 SASEGT. The CDR3 DNA sequence: TGTGCCAGCAGTGAGATCCTGGAGGGTGGGACTGAAGCTTTCTTT. This gives the protein CASSEILEGGTEAFF.

This clonotype was picked up a small number of times. The chain couples TRBV7-2 to TRBJ2-7, with 9 nucleotides matching TRBD2. CDR1 and CDR2 from the germline V gene are SGHTA and FQGNSA. CDR3 length: 15 amino acids. V gave up 6 bases and J gave up 4 bases; unmatched junction bases: 10. CDR3: CASSFSGSPGYEQYF. The CDR3 nucleotides read TGTGCCAGCAGTTTTAGCGGGAGCCCCGGGTACGAGCAGTACTTC.

This clonotype has a handful of counts. The chain recombines TRBV6-1 with TRBJ2-3; TRBD2 matches 11 bases. The CDR3 length is 15 residues. The V and J ends lost 6 bases and 2 bases, in that order; junction bases with no gene match: 4. The germline CDR1 and CDR2 sequences are MNHNS and SASEGT. In DNA form, the CDR3 reads TGTGCCAGCAGACGGACTAGCGGGCCCACAGATACGCAGTATTTT. Translating it yields CASRRTSGPTDTQYF.

The chain recombines TRBV20-1 with TRBJ2-5, with D perhaps TRBD2 (5 bases). Germline CDR1 DFQATT, CDR2 SNEGSKA (reference sequence). V was clipped by 6 bases and J by 4 bases, with 15 bases between them. This CDR3 contains 13 residues. The CDR3 is CSAPLWETETQYF. Written as DNA, the CDR3 is TGCAGTGCCCCGCTGTGGGAGACAGAGACCCAGTACTTC.

Notes on this clonotype: Relative to the germline gene, one junction end is altered; a read error may explain this. The gene calls are TRBV20-1 and TRBJ2-7; D is perhaps TRBD1 or TRBD2 (5 bases each). This CDR3 has 15 residues. In germline, CDR1 is DFQATT, CDR2 SNEGSKA (reference sequence). CDR3 protein: CCARDPGPKPYEQYF. The CDR3 DNA sequence: TGCTGTGCTAGGGATCCGGGGCCAAAACCCTACGAGCAGTACTTC.

The chain couples TRBV7-2 to TRBJ2-7; D remains unclear. The V gene lost 3 bases and the J gene lost 2 bases, with 11 bases spanning the gap. Germline-derived CDR1 and CDR2 are SGHTA and FQGNSA. The length of the CDR3 is 14 residues. The chain's CDR3 is CASSFTGPAYEQYF. In DNA form, the CDR3 reads TGTGCCAGCAGCTTTACCGGTCCCGCCTACGAGCAGTACTTC. Full variable domain (outside the CDR3, taken from reference TRBV7-2 and TRBJ2-7): GAGVSQSPSNKVTEKGKDVELRCDPISGHTALYWYRQSLGQGLEFLIYFQGNSAPDKSGLPSDRFSAERTGGSVSTLTIQRTQQEDSAVYLCASSFTGPAYEQYFGPGTRLTVT.

The chain joins TRBV5-5 to TRBJ1-5; D remains unclear. The V end was cut by 4 bases, the J end by 0 bases, with 8 bases between. In germline, CDR1 is SGHKS, CDR2 YYEKEE (reference sequence). This CDR3 spans 14 amino acids. The CDR3 region has the DNA TGTGCCAGCAGCGAGGGAGATAGCAATCAGCCCCAGCATTTT. Protein: CASSEGDSNQPQHF.

This clonotype occurred a few times. The chain joins TRBV29-1 to TRBJ2-1; a weak D match, TRBD2 (6 bases). The ends were cut back, 7 bases at V and 1 base at J, with 14 bases in the middle. The germline V gene encodes CDR1 SQVTM and CDR2 ANQGSEA. The CDR3 length is 14 residues. CDR3 loop: CSAAERASYNEQFF. DNA of the CDR3: TGCAGCGCTGCGGAGCGGGCATCCTACAATGAGCAGTTCTTC.

In this sample, this clonotype turned up a few times. The genes are TRBV11-2 and TRBJ2-7; D gene ambiguous. Germline CDR1 SGHAT, CDR2 FQNNGV. The length of the CDR3 is 12 residues. V lost 6 bases to trimming and J lost 5 bases, with 11 bases between them. CDR3 region: CASRGIRDEQYF. CDR3 bases: TGTGCCAGCAGGGGAATAAGGGACGAGCAGTACTTC.

V gene TRBV7-3 combines with J gene TRBJ1-1; TRBD1 might be the D (5 bases). CDR3 length equals 13 residues. The germline gives CDR1 SGHTA, CDR2 FQGTGA. The V end was cut by 5 bases, the J end by 5 bases, with 12 bases between. The CDR3 DNA is TGTGCCAGCAGCCTCGGGGACGCGACTGAAGCTTTCTTT. The encoded protein is CASSLGDATEAFF.

The rearrangement uses TRBV9 and TRBJ2-3; no definite D call. CDR1 SGDLS and CDR2 YYNGEE come from the germline V gene. The V end was cut by 4 bases, the J end by 0 bases, with 21 bases between. The CDR3 runs to 18 residues. The CDR3 coding sequence is TGTGCCAGCAGCCCACCCCTCCCCGGCAAACCTAGCACAGATACGCAGTATTTT. It is translated as CASSPPLPGKPSTDTQYF.

This clonotype was observed a few times. This chain uses TRBV7-9 with TRBJ1-2, with D unclear. This CDR3 is 14 amino acids long. Looked up from germline, CDR1 is SEHNR and CDR2 is FQNEAQ (reference sequence). Deletions cut 4 bases from V and 7 bases from J, with 16 bases between. This CDR3 is CASSYLRPRAGYTF. CDR3 sequence (DNA): TGTGCCAGCAGCTACTTAAGGCCCAGAGCTGGCTACACCTTC.

This clonotype was picked up a small number of times. This chain uses TRBV6-1 with TRBJ2-7, with D possibly called TRBD1 or TRBD2 (5 bases each). The CDR3 contains 13 residues. CDR1 is MNHNS and CDR2 is SASEGT in the germline V gene. The V gene lost 6 bases and the J gene lost 3 bases, with 12 bases spanning the gap. CDR3 coding DNA: TGTGCCAGCAGCCCGGGACCCCACTACGAGCAGTACTTC. This sequence encodes CASSPGPHYEQYF.

The chain has TRBV21-1 and TRBJ1-1; TRBD1 reflects the table's D call only, with no check against the DNA. TRBV21-1 is described as a pseudogene. This CDR3 region has 15 residues. The CDR3 DNA sequence: TGTGCCAGCAGCAGGGACAGGGGGCGGTTGACTGAAGCTTTCTTT. Translation: CASSRDRGRLTEAFF.

The chain has TRBV12-3 or TRBV12-4 and TRBJ2-3, with D hard to call. This CDR3 has 15 amino acids. The V end was cut by 4 bases, the J end by 0 bases, with 11 bases between. The CDR3 bases are TGTGCCAGCAGTTGGACGGCCGCTAGCACAGATACGCAGTATTTT. Amino acid sequence: CASSWTAASTDTQYF.

This clonotype was detected ten times or more. The CDR3 DNA sequence: TGCAGTGCTAGAGATCTTGGGAGCTCCTACAATGAGCAGTTCTTC. Translation gives CSARDLGSSYNEQFF. This rearrangement joins TRBV20-1 to TRBJ2-1, with a weak D call TRBD2 (5 bases). Per the germline V gene, CDR1 is DFQATT and CDR2 is SNEGSKA (reference sequence). Trimming took off 0 bases at V and 0 bases at J, with 9 bases between the two ends. This CDR3 is built from 15 residues.

This clonotype was seen a handful of times. V and J are TRBV21-1 and TRBJ2-3; the D call in the table, TRBD1, was not verified against the DNA. TRBV21-1 is a pseudogene locus. The CDR3 length is 15 residues. CDR3 nucleotides: TGTGCCAGCAGCAAAGAAGGGACAGGGGAAGATACGCAGTATTTT. This translates into CASSKEGTGEDTQYF.

The chain combines TRBV7-9 with TRBJ1-5; TRBD1 aligns across 8 bases. This CDR3 has 15 residues. Germline assignment: CDR1 SEHNR and CDR2 FQNEAQ (reference sequence). After removal of 5 bases from V and 3 bases from J, the junction contained 6 bases not matched to a gene. CDR3 sequence: CASSPGQADNQPQHF. The CDR3 DNA reads TGTGCCAGCAGCCCGGGACAGGCAGACAATCAGCCCCAGCATTTT.

The J gene is TRBJ1-2, the V gene TRBV7-8; D not certain. Germline CDR1 is SGHVS and CDR2 is FQNEAQ. The CDR3 is 15 amino acids. Trimming pared 1 base from V and 4 bases from J, leaving 13 bases between. Written as DNA, the CDR3 is TGTGCCAGCAGCTTAGTGGCGGGTCCCGGCTATGGCTACACCTTC. Translating gives CASSLVAGPGYGYTF.

This clonotype occurred a few times. A junction boundary mismatches the germline segment, possibly from a read error. The V and J genes are TRBV28 and TRBJ1-2; tentatively, D is TRBD1 (5 bases). The CDR3 runs to 11 residues. Germline lookup yields CDR1 MDHEN and CDR2 SYDVKM. DNA for the CDR3: TGTGCCAGCAGTTTTCTAGGGGCCTCTTCCTTC. Amino acids: CASSFLGASSF.

The chain links TRBV5-1 to TRBJ2-7; TRBD1 agrees at 7 bases. The junction had 8 bases not matched to a gene; V was cut back by 5 bases and J by 3 bases. Germline-derived CDR1 and CDR2 are SGHRS and YFSETQ. This CDR3 is built from 14 residues. The CDR3 region is CASRFATGNYEQYF. The CDR3 nucleotides are TGCGCCAGCAGGTTTGCGACAGGGAACTACGAGCAGTACTTC.

The V and J genes are TRBV4-2 and TRBJ2-7; a weak D match, TRBD1 (6 bases). The V end lost 4 bases, the J end lost 4 bases, and 14 bases lay between the germline ends. This CDR3 spans 14 amino acids. Per the germline V gene, CDR1 is LGHNA and CDR2 is YNFKEQ. Here the CDR3 DNA reads TGTGCCAGCAGCCCCGCAGGGGTTCCGTACGAGCAGTACTTC. It is translated as CASSPAGVPYEQYF.

There are a few counts of this clonotype. This chain links TRBV18 with TRBJ1-1, with D perhaps matching TRBD1 (5 bases). There are 18 residues in the CDR3. CDR1 KGHSH and CDR2 LQKENI come from the germline V gene. Between the trimmed V and J ends, which lost 5 bases and 0 bases, there was a span of 22 bases. The CDR3 nucleotides are TGTGCCAGCTCAGCCGTTCGGGGGGAGATCTCAGTGAACACTGAAGCTTTCTTT. Encoded protein: CASSAVRGEISVNTEAFF.

The rearrangement joins TRBV7-9 to TRBJ2-3; D not resolved. Per the germline V gene, CDR1 is SEHNR and CDR2 is FQNEAQ (reference sequence). There are 14 residues in the CDR3. The V gene lost 2 bases and the J gene lost 2 bases, with 8 bases spanning the gap. The CDR3 region is CASSLPGYTDTQYF. The CDR3 region has the DNA TGTGCCAGCAGCTTACCCGGGTACACAGATACGCAGTATTTT.